This TCR beta chain was documented in a study of blood T cell repertoires in COVID-19. On the study more broadly: Sample material is recorded as cDNA or gDNA derived from T cells, B-cell-depleted T cells, or PBMCs.

Using immunoSEQ multiplex PCR, the repertoire was profiled, and TCRdb retains in-frame clones only, with some absent. The table has about 220,000 clones, over 70% seen once. Germline CDR1 and CDR2: LNHNV and YYDKDF (reference sequence). Between the trimmed V and J ends, which lost 0 bases and 3 bases, there was a span of 13 bases. The CDR3 consists of 16 residues. Sequencing was performed on peripheral blood. The chain recombines TRBV15 with TRBJ2-3; D perhaps matches TRBD2 (7 bases). This clonotype was sampled from a woman in her 70s with acute or convalescent COVID-19. The chain's CDR3 is CATSREWGGRTDTQYF. CDR3 coding DNA: TGTGCCACCAGCAGAGAATGGGGGGGGCGGACAGATACGCAGTATTTT.